This T cell receptor beta chain was sequenced for a study of blood T cell repertoires in COVID-19. In the study overall: Acute-phase and convalescent COVID-19 samples originated in the United States, Italy and Spain.

Per the germline V gene, CDR1 is LNHDA and CDR2 is SQIVND (reference sequence). Trimming took 5 bases from V and 7 from J; bases not matched to a gene: 11. This CDR3 comprises 16 residues. As processed by the authors: Nucleated cell number was recorded as an estimate derived from reference gene primer amplification. Here immunoSEQ multiplex PCR was the method, and the copy in TCRdb shows in-frame clones only, minus some. Clone size and the V and J calls come from that table; the DNA yielded D and trimming. Found here are 250,000 or so clones, roughly 85% of them singletons; the top ten hold around 3.5%.

Sequenced sample: peripheral blood. This TCR was recovered from a woman aged 18-29 years with acute or convalescent COVID-19. The chain joins TRBV19 to TRBJ1-4; 9 nucleotides agree with TRBD1. The DNA of the CDR3 is TGTGCCAGTAGTGGGGCCCACAGGGGGCGCGGTGAAAAACTGTTTTTT. It specifies CASSGAHRGRGEKLFF.